Shown below are 8 T cell receptor beta chains from a single sample sequenced in a study of T cell responses to AZD1222 COVID-19 vaccine (dated by TCRdb to 2020 to 2022). Library generation was performed with the immunoSEQ multiplex PCR assay. This immuneACCESS table, as held by TCRdb, lists in-frame sequences with V and J called but not all clones. Of the missing ones, under half trace to an unresolved V gene in checked studies; the others have no known cause. This sample holds tens of thousands of clones; 87% were observed only once. Clones ranked in the top ten supply roughly 11% of the sample. The sample's time point label is to be understood as: about 28 days (+/-7) after the second vaccine dose. Material: peripheral blood, obtained 28 days after the second AZD1222 dose. The source of these receptors is an adult who received the AZD1222 COVID-19 vaccine.

This clone has only one observation. This chain joins TRBV5-5 and TRBJ2-7, with TRBD1 identical over 10 bases. The CDR3 is 19 residues long. J was trimmed by 2 bases and V by 4 bases; bases with no gene match: 18. The germline V gene has CDR1 SGHKS and CDR2 YYEKEE (reference sequence). The CDR3 DNA is TGTGCCAGCAGCCCCGTTTTAGGGACAGGGGCCGTTAACCCCTACGAGCAGTACTTC. It is translated as CASSPVLGTGAVNPYEQYF.

The chain is built from TRBV18 and TRBJ1-2; D may be TRBD1 (5 bases). The germline V gene has CDR1 KGHSH and CDR2 LQKENI. CDR3 length: 16 amino acids. The V gene lost 0 bases and the J gene lost 6 bases, with 17 bases spanning the gap. Here the CDR3 reads CASSPPGSAGPNGYTF. The CDR3 DNA follows: TGTGCCAGCTCACCACCGGGCTCGGCAGGGCCTAATGGCTACACCTTC.

This chain joins TRBV28 and TRBJ1-5; TRBD1 matches at 9 bases. CDR1 MDHEN and CDR2 SYDVKM come from the germline V gene. The ends lost 4 bases at V and 2 bases at J; junction bases unmatched: 6. CDR3 length equals 16 residues. CDR3 nucleotide sequence: TGTGCCAGCAGTTCAGGGACAGGGCAGGGCAATCAGCCCCAGCATTTT. Amino acid sequence: CASSSGTGQGNQPQHF.

J is TRBJ2-7 and V is TRBV27, with D perhaps assigned TRBD1 or TRBD2 (6 bases each). CDR1 and CDR2 from the germline V gene are MNHEY and SMNVEV (reference sequence). The CDR3 has 16 amino acids. V shed 5 bases and J shed 3 bases, with 20 bases lying between them. The CDR3 DNA follows: TGTGCCAGCAGTAGGGGGGCCTTCCTACATAACTACGAGCAGTACTTC. This codes for CASSRGAFLHNYEQYF.

The chain combines TRBV7-2 with TRBJ2-7; 14 nucleotides align to TRBD2. Trimming removed 4 bases from V and 2 bases from J; junction bases left unmatched: 10. Germline V gene lookup returns CDR1 SGHTA and CDR2 FQGNSA. The CDR3 loop spans 18 amino acids. The CDR3 reads CASSSGLAGGPLPYEQYF. DNA of the CDR3: TGTGCCAGCAGCTCCGGACTAGCGGGGGGCCCACTACCCTACGAGCAGTACTTC. The variable domain in full, with the rest retrieved from reference TRBV7-2 and TRBJ2-7, is GAGVSQSPSNKVTEKGKDVELRCDPISGHTALYWYRQSLGQGLEFLIYFQGNSAPDKSGLPSDRFSAERTGGSVSTLTIQRTQQEDSAVYLCASSSGLAGGPLPYEQYFGPGTRLTVT.

J is TRBJ2-7 and V is TRBV6-4; D ambiguous. V gave up 3 bases and J gave up 5 bases, with 8 bases separating them. Germline CDR1 and CDR2: MRHNA and SNTAGT. CDR3 size: 12 residues. CDR3 sequence (DNA): TGTGCCAGCAGTGAAGGTCTCCACGAGCAGTACTTC. This codes for CASSEGLHEQYF.

This rearrangement joins TRBV19 to TRBJ2-4; TRBD2 might be the D (7 bases). CDR1 is LNHDA, CDR2 SQIVND, per germline (reference sequence). The V end lost 10 bases, the J end lost 4 bases, and 20 bases lay between the germline ends. This CDR3 is built from 15 residues. In DNA, the CDR3 is TGTGCCACCCAGGCGGGGGCGGTCTCGAAAAACATTCAGTACTTC. This translates into CATQAGAVSKNIQYF. The variable domain in full, completed from reference TRBV19 and TRBJ2-4, reads DGGITQSPKYLFRKEGQNVTLSCEQNLNHDAMYWYRQDPGQGLRLIYYSQIVNDFQKGDIAEGYSVSREKKESFPLTVTSAQKNPTAFYLCATQAGAVSKNIQYFGAGTRLSVL.

This clone has a single count. CDR3 loop: CASYGSNEKLFF. The CDR3 DNA follows: TGTGCCAGCTACGGGTCGAATGAAAAACTGTTTTTT. The rearrangement joins TRBV2 to TRBJ1-4, with unresolved D. With 8 bases removed from V and 5 bases from J, the gap between germline ends came to 9 bases. Germline V lookup: CDR1 SNHLY, CDR2 FYNNEI. This CDR3 has 12 residues. Combining the CDR3 with reference TRBV2 and TRBJ1-4 gives the whole variable domain EPEVTQTPSHQVTQMGQEVILRCVPISNHLYFYWYRQILGQKVEFLVSFYNNEISEKSEIFDDQFSVERPDGSNFTLKIRSTKLEDSAMYFCASYGSNEKLFFGSGTQLSVL.